The clone carrying this TCR beta chain has a handful of counts. TCRdb reprocessed the 5' RACE reads via MiXCR and lists one record per CDR3 protein. The sample records around 500,000 distinct CDR3 sequences, approximately 14% being singletons. This sample stems from a study of identical twins. The CDR3 loop spans 14 amino acids. V lost 6 bases to trimming and J lost 10 bases, with 21 bases between them. Germline assignment: CDR1 DFQATT and CDR2 SNEGSKA (reference sequence). These data were likewise used in another study, on yellow fever vaccine responses in identical twins.

Sequenced: CD4+ T cells sorted from blood. The chain uses TRBV20-1 and TRBJ1-4; no clear D gene. The TCR was taken from a woman younger than 35 in good health. CDR3 amino acids: CSAETRAPARKLFF. The CDR3, as DNA: TGCAGTGCAGAGACCCGGGCCCCGGCCCGAAAACTGTTTTTT.